This TCR beta chain is drawn from a study of ipilimumab plus nivolumab after autologous stem cell transplantation. Study-level information: Median doses per patient: four or five ipilimumab, under 10 nivolumab. Myeloma patients were high-risk transplant-naive or relapsed within 3 years of first autologous transplant. Study-wide results and caveats: Per the authors, repertoire, Treg and microbiota data justify further study.

Starting 14 to 28 days after autologous transplant, ipilimumab 1 mg/kg was given. From germline, CDR1 is MNHNS and CDR2 SASEGT. The CDR3 extends over 13 amino acids. Trimming stripped 10 bases from V and 7 bases from J, with 20 bases between. The table came from immunoSEQ multiplex PCR; TCRdb's copy has only in-frame clones and leaves some out. The sample holds 5,000 or so clones, about 67% seen once. This clone was seen more than once but under ten times. Its antigen is still unknown. Sequenced here: PBMCs, sampled in a trial of ipilimumab plus nivolumab as post-transplant consolidation. This TCR came from a male donor with multiple myeloma. The genes are TRBV6-1 and TRBJ2-7; the D is unclear. Here the CDR3 reads CAIGQPLLGEQYF. Here the CDR3 DNA reads TGTGCCATCGGTCAACCCCTTTTAGGTGAGCAGTACTTC.